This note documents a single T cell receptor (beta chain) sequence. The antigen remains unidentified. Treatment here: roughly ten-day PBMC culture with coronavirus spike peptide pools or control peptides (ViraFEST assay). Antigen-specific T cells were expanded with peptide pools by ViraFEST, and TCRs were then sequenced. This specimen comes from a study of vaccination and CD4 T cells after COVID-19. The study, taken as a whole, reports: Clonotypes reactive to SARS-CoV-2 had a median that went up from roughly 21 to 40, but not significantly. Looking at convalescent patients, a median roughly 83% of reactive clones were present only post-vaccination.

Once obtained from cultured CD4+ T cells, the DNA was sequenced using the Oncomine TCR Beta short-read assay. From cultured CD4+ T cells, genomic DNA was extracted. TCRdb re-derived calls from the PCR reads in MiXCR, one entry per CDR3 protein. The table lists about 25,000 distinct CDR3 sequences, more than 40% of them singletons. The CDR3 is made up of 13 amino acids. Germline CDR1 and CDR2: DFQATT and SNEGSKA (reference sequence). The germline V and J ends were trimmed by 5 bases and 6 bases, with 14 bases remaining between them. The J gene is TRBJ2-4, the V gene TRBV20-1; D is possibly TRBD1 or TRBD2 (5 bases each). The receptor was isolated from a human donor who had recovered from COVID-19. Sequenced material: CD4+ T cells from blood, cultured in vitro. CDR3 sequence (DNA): TGCAGTGCTCCCGGGACGTTCGGAAACATTCAGTACTTC. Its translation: CSAPGTFGNIQYF.